These 13 T cell receptor beta chains were sequenced from one sample in a study of early T cells in non-severe SARS-CoV-2 infection. TCRdb recomputed calls from the 5' RACE reads with MiXCR, one row per CDR3 protein. The sample shows around 75,000 distinct CDR3 sequences, 9.5% of them seen only once. Sequencing was carried out using whole blood. All receptors come from an adult who was a healthcare worker with PCR-confirmed SARS-CoV-2 infection or an uninfected control (not recorded which).

This clonotype was picked up many times. The chain couples TRBV11-2 to TRBJ1-4; possibly TRBD1 for D (6 bases). CDR3 length equals 16 residues. Between the trimmed V and J ends, which lost 1 base and 7 bases, there was a span of 16 bases. Germline V gene lookup returns CDR1 SGHAT and CDR2 FQNNGV. The chain's CDR3 is CASSLGLGTRGEKLFF. The CDR3 DNA is TGTGCCAGCAGCTTAGGGCTCGGGACAAGGGGTGAAAAACTGTTTTTT.

The V gene is TRBV27, the J gene TRBJ1-2; 7 bases line up with TRBD1. This CDR3 has 15 amino acids. Losses at the gene ends were 5 bases for V and 1 base for J; bases not matched to a gene: 7. Per germline, CDR1 MNHEY and CDR2 SMNVEV (reference sequence). In DNA, the CDR3 is TGTGCCAGCAGTCCCACCGGGACAGTTAACTATGGCTACACCTTC. Its protein is CASSPTGTVNYGYTF.

This clonotype showed up just a few times. This chain connects TRBV2 to TRBJ2-5, with unresolved D. The CDR3 has 14 residues. The V and J ends lost 6 bases and 1 base respectively, with 12 bases between them. In germline, CDR1 is SNHLY, CDR2 FYNNEI. The CDR3 DNA sequence: TGTGCCAGCAGAGAAAAGCTAATCCAAGAGACCCAGTACTTC. This gives the protein CASREKLIQETQYF.

This clonotype has ten or more counts. The rearrangement joins TRBV15 to TRBJ2-4; 7 bases agree with TRBD2. V was pared by 3 bases and J by 0 bases, with 8 bases of the junction left unmatched. Per the germline V gene, CDR1 is LNHNV and CDR2 is YYDKDF (reference sequence). The CDR3 spans 17 residues. The CDR3 region has the DNA TGTGCCACCAGCAGGCCCTGGGAGGGCGTAGCCAAAAACATTCAGTACTTC. Its protein product is CATSRPWEGVAKNIQYF.

This clonotype has ten or more counts. V and J are TRBV29-1 and TRBJ2-5, with D hard to call. This CDR3 is built from 15 residues. The V end lost 3 bases, the J end lost 4 bases, and 18 bases lay between the germline ends. Germline-derived CDR1 and CDR2 are SQVTM and ANQGSEA. The CDR3 DNA reads TGCAGCGTTGACACGAGGCTGGGTTTATCAGAGACCCAGTACTTC. Amino acids: CSVDTRLGLSETQYF.

This clonotype occurred many times. The J gene is TRBJ2-1, the V gene TRBV5-1, with TRBD1 identical over 10 bases. Germline V gene sequence: CDR1 SGHRS, CDR2 YFSETQ. This CDR3 comprises 14 residues. V trimming: 4 bases; J trimming: 7 bases; junction bases outside the gene matches: 5. The CDR3: CASSPRTGGNEQFF. The DNA of the CDR3 is TGCGCCAGCAGCCCCCGGACAGGGGGAAATGAGCAGTTCTTC. The full variable domain, in which reference TRBV5-1 and TRBJ2-1 provide the parts outside the CDR3, is KAGVTQTPRYLIKTRGQQVTLSCSPISGHRSVSWYQQTPGQGLQFLFEYFSETQRNKGNFPGRFSGRQFSNSRSEMNVSTLELGDSALYLCASSPRTGGNEQFFGPGTRLTVL.

The genes are TRBV30 and TRBJ2-1; a possible D gene is TRBD2 (6 bases). CDR3 size: 13 residues. CDR1 and CDR2 from the germline V gene are GTSNPN and SVGIG (reference sequence). V lost 2 bases and J lost 2, with 7 bases in between. CDR3 nucleotide sequence: TGTGCCTGGAGTACGGGAGCCTACAATGAGCAGTTCTTC. Encoded protein: CAWSTGAYNEQFF.

This clonotype was seen a few times. This sequence joins TRBV29-1 and TRBJ1-2; 9 bases are shared with TRBD1. Germline V gene data show CDR1 as SQVTM and CDR2 as ANQGSEA. The CDR3 covers 12 residues. The junction had 8 bases not matched to a gene; V was cut back by 7 bases and J by 8 bases. CDR3 coding DNA: TGCAGCGCCAAGACAGGGGGGAAAGGCTACACCTTC. It encodes CSAKTGGKGYTF.

This clonotype was detected ten times or more. The chain is built from TRBV7-3 and TRBJ2-3; 8 bases match TRBD2. CDR1 and CDR2 from the germline V gene are SGHTA and FQGTGA. The CDR3 is made up of 12 amino acids. V gave up 1 base and J gave up 14 bases; unmatched junction bases: 5. DNA of the CDR3: TGTGCCAGCAGCTTAATAGCGGGGATCAGGTATTTT. It encodes CASSLIAGIRYF.

Many counts were recorded for this clonotype. The rearrangement links TRBV5-6 to TRBJ1-6, with 8 bases matching TRBD1. Germline V CDR1 and CDR2: SGHDT, YYEEEE. The V segment lost 0 bases and the J segment 10 bases; nucleotides outside the gene matches: 6. The CDR3 extends over 15 amino acids. The CDR3 reads CASSLVSRQGSPLHF. The CDR3 DNA sequence: TGTGCCAGCAGCTTGGTATCCAGACAGGGGTCACCCCTCCACTTT.

The CDR3 reads CASSPTWGQENTEAFF. In nucleotides, the CDR3 is TGTGCCAGCAGTCCAACCTGGGGACAGGAGAACACTGAAGCTTTCTTT. The chain carries TRBV6-5 and TRBJ1-1; 8 nucleotides agree with TRBD1. V was pared by 5 bases and J by 1 base, with 9 bases of the junction left unmatched. The CDR3 length is 16 residues. The germline V gene encodes CDR1 MNHEY and CDR2 SVGAGI.

This clonotype was detected only a few times. The chain recombines TRBV6-2 or TRBV6-3 with TRBJ1-5; D is undetermined. CDR1 is MNHEY and CDR2 is SVGEGT in the germline V gene. The CDR3 is 15 residues long. The V end lost 6 bases, the J end lost 7 bases, and 19 bases lay between the germline ends. The CDR3 reads CASRHDNLNLQPQHF. Here the CDR3 DNA reads TGTGCCAGCAGGCACGACAACTTGAATCTCCAGCCCCAGCATTTT.

This clonotype was detected a few times. The CDR3: CASAESNTGELFF. DNA for the CDR3: TGTGCCAGCGCGGAATCGAACACCGGGGAGCTGTTTTTT. V is TRBV18 and J is TRBJ2-2; D is uncertain. This CDR3 region has 13 residues. Deletions cut 8 bases from V and 0 bases from J, with 7 bases between. Germline V CDR1 and CDR2: KGHSH, LQKENI.